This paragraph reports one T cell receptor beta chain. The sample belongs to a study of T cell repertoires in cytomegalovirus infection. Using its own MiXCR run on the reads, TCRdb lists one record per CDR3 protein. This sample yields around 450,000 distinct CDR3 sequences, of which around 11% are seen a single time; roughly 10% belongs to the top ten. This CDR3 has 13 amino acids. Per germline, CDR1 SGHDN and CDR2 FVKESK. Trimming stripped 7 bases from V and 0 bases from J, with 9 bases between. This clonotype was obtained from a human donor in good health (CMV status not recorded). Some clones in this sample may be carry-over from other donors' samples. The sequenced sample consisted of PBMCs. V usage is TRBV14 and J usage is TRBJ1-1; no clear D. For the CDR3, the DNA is TGTGCCAGCAAACAACAGATGAACACTGAAGCTTTCTTT. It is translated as CASKQQMNTEAFF.